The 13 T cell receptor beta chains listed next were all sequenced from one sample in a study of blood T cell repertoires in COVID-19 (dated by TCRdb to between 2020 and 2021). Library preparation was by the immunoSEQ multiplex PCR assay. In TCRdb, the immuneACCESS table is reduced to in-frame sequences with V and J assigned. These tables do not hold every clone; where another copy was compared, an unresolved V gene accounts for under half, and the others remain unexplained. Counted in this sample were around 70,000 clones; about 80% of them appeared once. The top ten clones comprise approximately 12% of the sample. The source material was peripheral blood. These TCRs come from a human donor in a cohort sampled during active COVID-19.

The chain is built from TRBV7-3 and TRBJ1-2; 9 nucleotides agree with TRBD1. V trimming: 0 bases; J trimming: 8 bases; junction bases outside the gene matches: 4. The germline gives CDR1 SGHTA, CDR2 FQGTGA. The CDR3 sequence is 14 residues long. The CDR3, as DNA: TGTGCCAGCAGCTTAACCGGGACAGGGAACGGCTACACCTTC. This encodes CASSLTGTGNGYTF.

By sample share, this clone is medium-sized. The CDR3 here is CASSWGGGMRALHF. The CDR3 nucleotides read TGTGCCAGCAGCTGGGGGGGAGGGATGCGGGCCCTCCACTTT. The V call is TRBV7-2, the J call TRBJ1-6, with D maybe TRBD1 (5 bases). CDR3 size: 14 residues. The ends were cut back, 4 bases at V and 14 bases at J, with 18 bases in the middle. CDR1 and CDR2 from the germline V gene are SGHTA and FQGNSA.

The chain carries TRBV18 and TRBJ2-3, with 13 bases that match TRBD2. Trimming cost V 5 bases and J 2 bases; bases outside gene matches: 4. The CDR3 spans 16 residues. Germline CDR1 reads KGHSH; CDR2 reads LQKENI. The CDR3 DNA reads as TGTGCCAGCTCATTGGGACTAGCGGGGATCACAGATACGCAGTATTTT. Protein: CASSLGLAGITDTQYF.

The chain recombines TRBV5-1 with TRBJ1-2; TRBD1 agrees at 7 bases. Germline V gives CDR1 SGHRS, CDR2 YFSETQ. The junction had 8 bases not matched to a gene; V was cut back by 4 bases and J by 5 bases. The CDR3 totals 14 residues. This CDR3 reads CASSPRDSKYGYTF. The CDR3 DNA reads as TGCGCCAGCAGCCCCCGGGACAGCAAATATGGCTACACCTTC.

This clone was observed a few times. CDR3 protein: CASSSPAGGWYEQYF. CDR3 nucleotides: TGTGCCAGCAGTTCCCCGGCAGGGGGCTGGTACGAGCAGTACTTC. V gene TRBV6-5 combines with J gene TRBJ2-7, with 8 bases that match TRBD1. The V gene's germline CDR1 is MNHEY and CDR2 SVGAGI. The CDR3 runs 15 residues. The V gene end was trimmed by 4 bases and the J gene end by 4 bases; junction bases not matched to a gene: 9.

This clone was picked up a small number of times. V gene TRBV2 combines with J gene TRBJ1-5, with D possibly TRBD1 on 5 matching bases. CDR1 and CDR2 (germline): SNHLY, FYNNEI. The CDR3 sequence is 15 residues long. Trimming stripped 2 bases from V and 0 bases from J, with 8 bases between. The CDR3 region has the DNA TGTGCCAGCAGTGAATACAGGAATAGCAATCAGCCCCAGCATTTT. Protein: CASSEYRNSNQPQHF.

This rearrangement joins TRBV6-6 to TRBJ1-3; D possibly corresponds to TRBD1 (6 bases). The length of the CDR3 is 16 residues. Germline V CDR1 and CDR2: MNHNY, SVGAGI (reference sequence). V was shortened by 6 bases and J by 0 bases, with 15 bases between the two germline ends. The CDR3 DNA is TGTGCCAGCAGGGGACAAGTACAAGTCTCTGGAAACACCATATATTTT. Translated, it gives CASRGQVQVSGNTIYF.

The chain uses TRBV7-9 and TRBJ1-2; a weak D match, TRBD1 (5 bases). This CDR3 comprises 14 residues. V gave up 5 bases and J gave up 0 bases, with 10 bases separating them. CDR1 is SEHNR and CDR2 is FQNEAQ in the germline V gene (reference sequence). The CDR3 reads CASSDRGANYGYTF. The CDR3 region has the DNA TGTGCCAGCAGCGACCGGGGGGCTAACTATGGCTACACCTTC.

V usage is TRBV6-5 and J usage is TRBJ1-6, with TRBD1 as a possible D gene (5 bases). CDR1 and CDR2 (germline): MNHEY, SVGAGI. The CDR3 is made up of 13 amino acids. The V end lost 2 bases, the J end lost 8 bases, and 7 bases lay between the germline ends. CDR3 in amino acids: CASSYRRDSPLHF. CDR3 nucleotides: TGTGCCAGCAGTTACCGCAGGGATTCACCCCTCCACTTT.

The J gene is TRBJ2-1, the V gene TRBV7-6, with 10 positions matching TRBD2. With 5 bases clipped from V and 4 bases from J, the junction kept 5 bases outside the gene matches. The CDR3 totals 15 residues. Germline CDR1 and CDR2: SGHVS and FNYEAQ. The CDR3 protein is CASSRSGGGYNEQFF. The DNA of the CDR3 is TGTGCCAGCAGCCGAAGCGGGGGGGGGTACAATGAGCAGTTCTTC. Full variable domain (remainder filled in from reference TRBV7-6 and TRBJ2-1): GAGVSQSPRYKVTKRGQDVALRCDPISGHVSLYWYRQALGQGPEFLTYFNYEAQQDKSGLPNDRFSAERPEGSISTLTIQRTEQRDSAMYRCASSRSGGGYNEQFFGPGTRLTVL.

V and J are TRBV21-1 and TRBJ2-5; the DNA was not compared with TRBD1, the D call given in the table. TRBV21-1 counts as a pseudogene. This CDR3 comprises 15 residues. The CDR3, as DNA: TGTGCCAGCCTCACCCGGGACAGGGTGACAGAGACCCAGTACTTC. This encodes CASLTRDRVTETQYF.

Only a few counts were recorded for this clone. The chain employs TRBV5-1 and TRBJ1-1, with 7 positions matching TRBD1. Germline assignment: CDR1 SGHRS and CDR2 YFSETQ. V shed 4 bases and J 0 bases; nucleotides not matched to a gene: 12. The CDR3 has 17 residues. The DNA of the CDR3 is TGCGCCAGCAGCAAAACAGGGGACGGCTGGCTGAACACTGAAGCTTTCTTT. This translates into CASSKTGDGWLNTEAFF. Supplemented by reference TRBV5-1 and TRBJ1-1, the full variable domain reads KAGVTQTPRYLIKTRGQQVTLSCSPISGHRSVSWYQQTPGQGLQFLFEYFSETQRNKGNFPGRFSGRQFSNSRSEMNVSTLELGDSALYLCASSKTGDGWLNTEAFFGQGTRLTVV.

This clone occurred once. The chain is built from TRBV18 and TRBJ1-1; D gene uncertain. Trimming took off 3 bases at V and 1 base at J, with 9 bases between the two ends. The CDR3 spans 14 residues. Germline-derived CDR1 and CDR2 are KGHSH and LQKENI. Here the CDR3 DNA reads TGTGCCAGCTCACCTAACAATGGGAACACTGAAGCTTTCTTT. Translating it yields CASSPNNGNTEAFF.